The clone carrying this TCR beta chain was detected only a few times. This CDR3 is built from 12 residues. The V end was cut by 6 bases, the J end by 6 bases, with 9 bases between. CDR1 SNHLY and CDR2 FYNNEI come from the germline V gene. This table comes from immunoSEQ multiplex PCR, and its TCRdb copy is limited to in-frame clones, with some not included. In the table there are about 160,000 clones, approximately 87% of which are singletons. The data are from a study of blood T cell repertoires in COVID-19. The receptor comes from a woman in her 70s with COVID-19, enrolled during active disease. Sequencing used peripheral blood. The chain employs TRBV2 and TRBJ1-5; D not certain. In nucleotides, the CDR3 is TGTGCCAGCAGAAAGACAAGTCAGCCCCAGCATTTT. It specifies CASRKTSQPQHF.